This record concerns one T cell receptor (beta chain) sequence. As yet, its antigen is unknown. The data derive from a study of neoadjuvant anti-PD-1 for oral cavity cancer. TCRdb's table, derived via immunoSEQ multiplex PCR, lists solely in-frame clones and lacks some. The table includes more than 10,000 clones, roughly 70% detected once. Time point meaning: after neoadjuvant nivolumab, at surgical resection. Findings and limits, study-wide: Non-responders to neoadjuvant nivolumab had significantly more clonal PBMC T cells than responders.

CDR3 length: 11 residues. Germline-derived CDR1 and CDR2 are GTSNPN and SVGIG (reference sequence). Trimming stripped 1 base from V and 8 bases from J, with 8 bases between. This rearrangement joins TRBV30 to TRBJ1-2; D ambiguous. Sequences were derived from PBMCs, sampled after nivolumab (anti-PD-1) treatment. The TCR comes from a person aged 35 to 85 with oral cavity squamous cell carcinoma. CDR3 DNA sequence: TGTGCCTGGAGTGGGCTCCACGGCTACACCTTC. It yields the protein CAWSGLHGYTF.